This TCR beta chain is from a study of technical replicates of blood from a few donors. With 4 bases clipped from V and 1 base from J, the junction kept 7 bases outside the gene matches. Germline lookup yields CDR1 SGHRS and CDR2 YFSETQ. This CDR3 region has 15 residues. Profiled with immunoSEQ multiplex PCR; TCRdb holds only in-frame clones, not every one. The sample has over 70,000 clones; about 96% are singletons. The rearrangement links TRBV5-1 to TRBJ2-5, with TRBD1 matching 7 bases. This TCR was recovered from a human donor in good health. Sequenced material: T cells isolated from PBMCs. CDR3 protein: CASSEGQIIQETQYF. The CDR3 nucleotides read TGCGCCAGCAGCGAGGGACAGATCATCCAAGAGACCCAGTACTTC.